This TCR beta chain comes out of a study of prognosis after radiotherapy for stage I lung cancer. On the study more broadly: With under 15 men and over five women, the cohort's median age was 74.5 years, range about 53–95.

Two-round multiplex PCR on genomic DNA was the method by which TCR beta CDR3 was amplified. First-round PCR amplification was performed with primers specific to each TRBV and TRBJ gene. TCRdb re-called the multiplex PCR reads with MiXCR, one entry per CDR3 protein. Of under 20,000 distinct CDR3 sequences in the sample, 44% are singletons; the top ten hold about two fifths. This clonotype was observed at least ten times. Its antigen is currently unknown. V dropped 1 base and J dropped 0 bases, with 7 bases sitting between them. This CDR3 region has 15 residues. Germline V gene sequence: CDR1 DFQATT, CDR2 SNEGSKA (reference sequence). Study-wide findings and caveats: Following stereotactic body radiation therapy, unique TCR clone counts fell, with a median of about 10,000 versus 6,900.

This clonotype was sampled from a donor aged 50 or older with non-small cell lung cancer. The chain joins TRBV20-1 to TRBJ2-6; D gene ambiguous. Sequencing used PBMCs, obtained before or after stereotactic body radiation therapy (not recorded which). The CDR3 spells CSARARYSGANVLTF. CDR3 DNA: TGCAGTGCTAGAGCGAGGTACTCTGGGGCCAACGTCCTGACTTTC.